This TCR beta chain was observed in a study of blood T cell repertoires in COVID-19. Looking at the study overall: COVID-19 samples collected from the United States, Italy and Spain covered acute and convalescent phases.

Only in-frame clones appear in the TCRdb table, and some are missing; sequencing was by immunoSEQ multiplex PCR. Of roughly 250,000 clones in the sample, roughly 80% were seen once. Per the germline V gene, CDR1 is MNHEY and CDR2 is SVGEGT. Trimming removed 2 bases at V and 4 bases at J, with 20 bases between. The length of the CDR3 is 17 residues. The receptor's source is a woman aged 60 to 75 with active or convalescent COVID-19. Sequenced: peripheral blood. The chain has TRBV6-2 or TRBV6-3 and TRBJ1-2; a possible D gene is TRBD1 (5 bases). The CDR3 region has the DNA TGTGCCAGCAGTTACCCGACGAGGAGGGGATGGAGCTATGGCTACACCTTC. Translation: CASSYPTRRGWSYGYTF.